This TCR beta chain was sequenced in a study of cytomegalovirus exposure and HLA in healthy donors. On this clone: Its antigen is not identified.

This CDR3 region has 15 residues. Looked up from germline, CDR1 is SNHLY and CDR2 is FYNNEI. With V trimmed by 6 bases and J by 5 bases, 6 bases remained unmatched. PCR employed 60 Vbeta and 13 Jbeta primers. Produced via immunoSEQ multiplex PCR; TCRdb's table is partial and in-frame only. Of under 150,000 clones in the sample, around 80% were seen once. Findings and caveats of the study: The Asian-associated ancestry cluster reportedly had fewer N-insertions than the roughly 700-donor mean in a later analysis.

This rearrangement joins TRBV2 to TRBJ2-1, with 11 bases aligning to TRBD1. The specimen sequenced was PBMCs. The TCR originated in a man under 40 in good health and CMV-seronegative. In DNA form, the CDR3 reads TGTGCCAGCAGGCAGGGACAGGGGGAGCACAATGAGCAGTTCTTC. Amino acid sequence: CASRQGQGEHNEQFF.